A selection of T cell receptor beta chains follows, all from one sample in a study of T cells in Graves' hyperthyroidism and ophthalmopathy. TCRdb itself ran the multiplex PCR reads through MiXCR, one entry per CDR3 protein. The sample gives roughly 400,000 distinct CDR3 sequences, more than 12% of which show up once; 28% is in the top ten. The sample consisted of blood. These receptors came from a man in his forties or fifties with Graves' ophthalmopathy. CDR3s include the opening cysteine and the closing phenylalanine or tryptophan. The D gene is left open where the match is weak. Rows may omit the clone size; those that give it use once, few, many or a size class.

j_call clone_size v_call d_call cdr3_aa cdr3_nt
TRBJ1-5 many TRBV7-9 NA CASSLGRQADQPQHF TGTGCCAGCAGCTTAGGTCGACAGGCCGATCAGCCCCAGCATTTT
TRBJ1-5 many TRBV3-1 NA CASSQGRGANQPQHF TGTGCCAGCAGCCAAGGGAGGGGAGCCAATCAGCCCCAGCATTTT
TRBJ2-1 NA TRBV27 NA CASTQRSSYNEQFF TGTGCCAGCACACAACGAAGCTCCTACAATGAGCAGTTCTTC
TRBJ2-4 NA TRBV20-1 NA CSAIYIRKPRGYQNIQYF TGCAGTGCGATTTACATCAGAAAACCCCGGGGGTACCAAAACATTCAGTACTTC
TRBJ1-4 NA TRBV29-1 NA CSVEEGIGEKLFF TGCAGCGTTGAAGAGGGGATTGGTGAAAAACTGTTTTTT
TRBJ2-3 many TRBV7-9 TRBD2 CASSPSTSGSTDTQYF TGTGCCAGCAGCCCCTCGACTAGCGGGAGCACAGATACGCAGTATTTT
TRBJ2-7 few TRBV7-2 NA CASSLVGGGEQYF TGTGCCAGCAGCTTAGTTGGGGGCGGCGAGCAGTACTTC
TRBJ2-7 few TRBV20-1 TRBD2 CSARTRGGYEQYF TGCAGTGCTAGGACTCGGGGGGGATACGAGCAGTACTTC
TRBJ1-1 few TRBV5-1 TRBD1 CASSFGTEPRAFF TGCGCCAGCAGCTTCGGGACAGAACCCCGAGCTTTCTTT
TRBJ2-7 many TRBV6-5 NA CASTQGISYEQYF TGTGCCAGCACCCAAGGGATCTCCTACGAGCAGTACTTC
TRBJ2-7 few TRBV5-6 NA CASSLDASSYEQYF TGTGCCAGCAGCTTGGACGCGAGCTCCTACGAGCAGTACTTC
TRBJ2-7 many TRBV7-9 NA CASSKGGGQLTYEQYF TGTGCCAGCAGCAAAGGTGGGGGGCAACTTACCTACGAGCAGTACTTC
TRBJ2-1 many TRBV2 TRBD2 CARSSGSQSYNEQFF TGTGCCAGATCTAGCGGGAGTCAGTCCTACAATGAGCAGTTCTTC
TRBJ2-3 many TRBV20-1 NA CSALDYTQYF TGCAGTGCGCTCGACTATACGCAGTATTTT
TRBJ2-1 many TRBV2 TRBD2 CASRGTSGEQFF TGTGCCAGCAGGGGGACTAGCGGGGAGCAGTTCTTC
TRBJ1-4 few TRBV7-2 NA CASSLVGAINEKLFF TGTGCCAGCAGCTTGGTAGGGGCAATAAATGAAAAACTGTTTTTT
TRBJ2-1 few TRBV20-1 TRBD2 CSASRGLADGEQFF TGCAGTGCTAGTAGGGGACTAGCGGATGGTGAGCAGTTCTTC
TRBJ2-1 many TRBV4-2 TRBD2 CASNQDWSGRYNEQFF TGTGCCAGCAACCAAGACTGGAGCGGGAGATACAATGAGCAGTTCTTC
TRBJ2-7 many TRBV7-9 TRBD2 CASSPGLAGHEQYF TGTGCCAGCAGCCCAGGACTAGCGGGACACGAGCAGTACTTC
TRBJ2-5 many TRBV24-1 NA CATSDGQGWQETQYF TGTGCCACCAGTGACGGGCAGGGGTGGCAAGAGACCCAGTACTTC
TRBJ2-1 few TRBV6-2/TRBV6-3 NA CASSSPPEVPYNEQFF TGTGCCAGCAGCTCCCCTCCGGAGGTCCCCTACAATGAGCAGTTCTTC
TRBJ1-5 few TRBV19 NA CASSPTPQGNSNQPQHF TGTGCCAGTAGTCCTACCCCGCAGGGTAATAGCAATCAGCCCCAGCATTTT
TRBJ2-7 few TRBV20-1 TRBD2 CSARDLGKPGLAVYEQYF TGCAGTGCTAGAGATCTGGGCAAGCCGGGACTAGCGGTCTACGAGCAGTACTTC
TRBJ1-5 NA TRBV6-1 TRBD1 CASRPSGQGGNQPQHF TGTGCCAGCAGACCGTCCGGACAGGGTGGCAATCAGCCCCAGCATTTT
TRBJ2-3 many TRBV4-1 TRBD1 CASSQDLGQGWTDTQYF TGCGCCAGCAGCCAAGATTTGGGACAGGGGTGGACAGATACGCAGTATTTT
TRBJ2-7 few TRBV5-1 TRBD1 CASSPPGQGRHEQYF TGCGCCAGCAGCCCGCCGGGACAGGGCCGTCACGAGCAGTACTTC
TRBJ2-3 few TRBV9 TRBD1 CASSAQTGSTDTQYF TGTGCCAGCAGCGCCCAGACAGGGAGCACAGATACGCAGTATTTT
TRBJ1-1 many TRBV6-2/TRBV6-3 NA CASSYGGRAEAFF TGTGCCAGCAGTTACGGGGGGCGAGCTGAAGCTTTCTTT
TRBJ1-1 many TRBV11-2 TRBD1 CASSLRGGGSEAFF TGTGCCAGCAGCTTAAGAGGGGGCGGGTCTGAAGCTTTCTTT
TRBJ2-7 few TRBV4-1 NA CASSQGAKTYEQYF TGCGCCAGCAGCCAAGGGGCCAAAACCTACGAGCAGTACTTC
TRBJ2-6 many TRBV6-6 NA CASSYLGSTGANVLTF TGTGCCAGCAGTTACTTAGGGTCGACTGGGGCCAACGTCCTGACTTTC
TRBJ2-1 NA TRBV19 TRBD1 CASRRDRVKNEQFF TGTGCCAGTAGACGGGACAGGGTCAAGAATGAGCAGTTCTTC
TRBJ2-1 few TRBV24-1 NA CATSVGNEQFF TGTGCCACCAGTGTTGGGAATGAGCAGTTCTTC
TRBJ2-3 many TRBV11-2 TRBD2 CASSIIAGRAQYF TGTGCCAGCAGCATAATAGCGGGAAGGGCGCAGTATTTT
TRBJ2-2 many TRBV5-1 TRBD2 CASSFRGSVDTGELFF TGCGCCAGCAGCTTCCGCGGGAGCGTTGACACCGGGGAGCTGTTTTTT
TRBJ1-4 many TRBV3-1 TRBD1 CASRNRGRGEKLFF TGTGCCAGCAGGAACAGGGGGAGGGGTGAAAAACTGTTTTTT
TRBJ2-3 many TRBV12-3/TRBV12-4 TRBD1 CASSRRDRGFGTDTQYF TGTGCCAGCAGTCGCAGGGACAGGGGATTTGGCACAGATACGCAGTATTTT
TRBJ2-7 many TRBV5-8 NA CASSLAPLSYEQYF TGTGCCAGCAGCTTGGCCCCCCTCTCCTACGAGCAGTACTTC
TRBJ2-1 NA TRBV29-1 TRBD2 CSVDPGASGSRGYNEQFF TGCAGCGTTGACCCTGGGGCTAGCGGGAGTAGGGGCTACAATGAGCAGTTCTTC
TRBJ2-1 many TRBV6-1 NA CASRGGGPRTTNTHEQFF TGTGCCAGCAGAGGGGGAGGGCCACGAACGACAAATACCCATGAGCAGTTCTTC
TRBJ1-5 NA TRBV24-1 NA CATSDTNQPQHF TGTGCCACCAGTGACACTAATCAGCCCCAGCATTTT
TRBJ1-1 few TRBV5-4 NA CASSLARGSTEAFF TGTGCCAGCAGCTTGGCCAGGGGCAGCACTGAAGCTTTCTTT
TRBJ2-7 few TRBV5-6 TRBD2 CASSLEDGTGLAGEFGGEQYF TGTGCCAGCAGCTTGGAGGACGGAACGGGACTAGCGGGAGAATTCGGGGGCGAGCAGTACTTC
TRBJ2-2 few TRBV7-8 TRBD1 CASSPGTGGAGELFF TGTGCCAGCAGCCCGGGGACAGGGGGGGCCGGGGAGCTGTTTTTT
TRBJ1-2 NA TRBV28 NA CASKLYGYTF TGTGCCAGCAAACTATATGGCTACACCTTC